This entry concerns a single T cell receptor beta chain. Its target is not known. Between the trimmed V and J ends, which lost 8 bases and 2 bases, there was a span of 12 bases. CDR1 and CDR2 (germline): MNHEY, SVGAGI. The CDR3 contains 13 residues. This entry is derived from a study of T cell repertoires in cytomegalovirus infection. Study-wide context: Shared public TCR beta signatures pointed to both CMV infection and a matching HLA type.

TCRdb re-analysed the reads in MiXCR, keeping a single row per CDR3 protein. The sample contains more than 150,000 distinct CDR3 sequences, roughly a quarter of which appear only once. Study outcomes and limitations: Clonotypes of TCR beta that were HLA-C-restricted and CMV-specific dominated the ex vivo response. Using cumulative public TCR beta family frequency, the authors identified those who carried CMV together with the relevant HLA.

The chain employs TRBV6-5 and TRBJ2-5; D remains unclear. This clonotype was sampled from a human donor in good health (CMV status not recorded). Some clones in this sample may be carry-over from other donors' samples. Input material: PBMCs. CDR3 in amino acids: CASVALRQETQYF. The CDR3 nucleotides read TGTGCCAGCGTTGCTTTGAGGCAAGAGACCCAGTACTTC.